A selection of T cell receptor beta chains follows, all from one sample in a study of shared clonotypes between healthy human individuals. TCRdb's copy holds only in-frame clones and misses some; the assay was immunoSEQ multiplex PCR. The sample holds hundreds of thousands of clones, roughly 95% seen once. Sequenced material: naive CD8+ T cells sorted from blood. These receptors were collected from a woman in her thirties in good health. Both conserved end residues are part of each CDR3. A D gene is named only where the DNA matches it firmly. Some rows mark clone size as missing; the rest say once, few, many or name a class of expanded clone.

v_gene	d_gene	abundance	j_gene	CDR3nt	CDR3aa
TRBV19	TRBD1	NA	TRBJ1-1	TGTGCCAGTAGAGATGAGGGACAGGGTGGCACTGAAGCTTTCTTT	CASRDEGQGGTEAFF
TRBV11-1	NA	NA	TRBJ1-1	TGTGCCAGCAGCCCAGGGGAGGCGGGGCTCAACACTGAAGCTTTCTTT	CASSPGEAGLNTEAFF
TRBV11-2	NA	NA	TRBJ2-7	TGTGCCAGCGGCAGAACTAGAGCGTACGAGCAGTACTTC	CASGRTRAYEQYF
TRBV4-1	NA	NA	TRBJ1-1	TGCGCCAGCAGCCAAGATAGCAGGAACACTGAAGCTTTCTTT	CASSQDSRNTEAFF
TRBV7-2	NA	NA	TRBJ2-1	TGTGCCAGCAGCCGAAAAAGAGGGCAGTTCTTC	CASSRKRGQFF
TRBV29-1	NA	NA	TRBJ1-2	TGCAGCGTTGAAGGGTCGCCTGTCTATGGCTACACCTTC	CSVEGSPVYGYTF
TRBV6-1	NA	NA	TRBJ2-7	TGTGCCAGCAGTGAAGCTTTTACGGACAGAGCAATCTTC	CASSEAFTDRAIF
TRBV10-3	TRBD1	NA	TRBJ2-7	TGTGCCATCAGTGACCCGCCGACAGGGTCTACCTACGAGCAGTACTTC	CAISDPPTGSTYEQYF
TRBV15	NA	NA	TRBJ2-1	TGTGCCACCAGCAGATCCCAGTACAATGAGCAGTTCTTC	CATSRSQYNEQFF
TRBV27	NA	NA	TRBJ1-1	TGTGCCAGCAAGTGGGGCGAGTTGAACACTGAAGCTTTCTTT	CASKWGELNTEAFF
TRBV7-2	NA	NA	TRBJ2-1	TGTGCCAGCAGCGGCAATAACAATGAGCAGTTCTTC	CASSGNNNEQFF
TRBV6-1	NA	NA	TRBJ2-3	TGTGCCAGCACCGTCGGGCGCAGGGACCCAGATACGCAGTATTTT	CASTVGRRDPDTQYF
TRBV27	NA	NA	TRBJ2-7	TGTGCCAGCAGTTACGGGACGGGAGAAATCCCCCTCGAGCAGTACTTC	CASSYGTGEIPLEQYF
TRBV19	TRBD2	NA	TRBJ2-7	TGTGCCAGTAGTATGGGGCTAGCGGTCTACGAGCAGTACTTC	CASSMGLAVYEQYF
TRBV7-9	TRBD1	NA	TRBJ2-7	TGTGCCAGCAGCTCCGGGACAGGCATTTTCGGCTACGAGCAGTACTTC	CASSSGTGIFGYEQYF
TRBV5-6	NA	NA	TRBJ1-1	TGTGCCAGCAGCTTGCAGATGAACACTGAAGCTTTCTTT	CASSLQMNTEAFF
TRBV9	NA	NA	TRBJ1-4	TGTGCCAGCAGCGTAGGCAGCATCGGAGAAAAACTGTTTTTT	CASSVGSIGEKLFF
TRBV7-9	NA	NA	TRBJ2-5	TGTGCCAGCAGCTCGGTATCTGAGGAGACCCAGTACTTC	CASSSVSEETQYF
TRBV5-4	TRBD1	NA	TRBJ1-2	TGTGCCAGCAGTTCACGGACAGGGAACGATGGCTACACCTTC	CASSSRTGNDGYTF
TRBV6-4	NA	NA	TRBJ1-1	TGTGCCAGCAGTAGGCAGAACACTGAAGCTTTCTTT	CASSRQNTEAFF
TRBV2	NA	NA	TRBJ1-2	TGTGCCAGCGGGGACTGGGACACTTACTATGGCTACACCTTC	CASGDWDTYYGYTF
TRBV7-6	NA	NA	TRBJ2-7	TGTGCCAGCAGCTTAGGGGATACTTTAGCAACCTACGAGCAGTACTTC	CASSLGDTLATYEQYF
TRBV5-6	TRBD1	NA	TRBJ1-2	TGTGCCAGCAGCAGAGGACAGGGTAACTATGGCTACACCTTC	CASSRGQGNYGYTF
TRBV7-9	TRBD1	NA	TRBJ2-1	TGTGCCAGCAGCTCTACAGGGGTCTGGCCCTACAATGAGCAGTTCTTC	CASSSTGVWPYNEQFF
TRBV6-7	TRBD1	NA	TRBJ2-1	TGTGCCAGCAGTTGCAGAAACAGGGGTGCCTACAATGAGCAGTTCTTC	CASSCRNRGAYNEQFF
TRBV4-2	NA	NA	TRBJ2-1	TGTGCCAGCAGCCAAGAGGTAGCGGTGAGCTCCTACAATGAGCAGTTCTTC	CASSQEVAVSSYNEQFF
TRBV28	NA	NA	TRBJ2-7	TGTGCCAGCAGTTTTGTTGGCAGTAGCTACGAGCAGTACTTC	CASSFVGSSYEQYF
TRBV19	TRBD2	NA	TRBJ2-5	TGTGCCAGTAGTATACTAGCGGGAGAGACCCAGTACTTC	CASSILAGETQYF
TRBV28	NA	NA	TRBJ1-5	TGTGCCACCCAAGGGGCTCAGGATCAGCCCCAGCATTTT	CATQGAQDQPQHF
TRBV7-9	NA	NA	TRBJ2-5	TGTGCCAGCAGCCCCTCCCTGTATGATGAGTACTTC	CASSPSLYDEYF
TRBV12-5	NA	NA	TRBJ1-2	TGTGCTAGTGGTTTGGTTAGGGGGGAGGGGCGCCTCTATGGCTACACCTTC	CASGLVRGEGRLYGYTF
TRBV5-6	TRBD1	NA	TRBJ1-2	TGTGCCAGCAGCTTGGAGGCAGGGGGCGTAGGCTACACCTTC	CASSLEAGGVGYTF
TRBV28	TRBD1	NA	TRBJ1-2	TGTGCCAGCAGTCCTCGGGACAGGAACTATGGCTACACCTTC	CASSPRDRNYGYTF
TRBV4-1	NA	NA	TRBJ1-2	TGCGCCAGCAGCCAAGGACACCGCGCTAACTATGGCTACACCTTC	CASSQGHRANYGYTF
TRBV27	NA	NA	TRBJ1-5	TGTGCCAGCTCAGTGAGTAGAACAGGGAATCAGCCCCAGCATTTT	CASSVSRTGNQPQHF
TRBV10-2	TRBD1	NA	TRBJ2-7	TGCGCCAGCAGCCAAACCGGGACAGGGAACTACGAGCAGTACTTC	CASSQTGTGNYEQYF
TRBV4-1	NA	NA	TRBJ2-3	TGCGCCAGCAGCCAAGTGGGGGTTGGGGCAGATACGCAGTATTTT	CASSQVGVGADTQYF
TRBV27	NA	NA	TRBJ1-1	TGTGCCAGCACGGGCGAAGCTTTCTTT	CASTGEAFF
TRBV14	NA	NA	TRBJ1-5	TGTGCCAGCAGCCATCGAGGGAGCAATCAGCCCCAGCATTTT	CASSHRGSNQPQHF
TRBV7-2	TRBD1	NA	TRBJ2-7	TGTGCCAGCAGCTTCGGACAGGGGATATACGAGCAGTACTTC	CASSFGQGIYEQYF
TRBV7-9	TRBD2	once	TRBJ2-1	TGTGCCAGCAGCCTCGTAGCGGGAGGGGGGTACAATGAGCAGTTCTTC	CASSLVAGGGYNEQFF
TRBV27	NA	few	TRBJ2-7	TGTGCCAGCAGGGGGGGAACCTCCTACGAGCAGTACTTC	CASRGGTSYEQYF
TRBV9	NA	NA	TRBJ1-1	TGTGCCAGCAGCGTAGTTGGAGGGGAAAACACTGAAGCTTTCTTT	CASSVVGGENTEAFF
TRBV9	NA	once	TRBJ2-7	TGTGCCAGCAGCCCGGCACGGGAGAGCCCCCACGAGCAGTACTTC	CASSPARESPHEQYF
TRBV27	NA	NA	TRBJ1-4	TGTGCCAGCAGTTTGGGGGGTTGGGAAAAACTGTTTTTT	CASSLGGWEKLFF
TRBV28	TRBD1	once	TRBJ2-1	TGTGCCAGCAGTTCGATCCGACAGGGACAGTACAATGAGCAGTTCTTC	CASSSIRQGQYNEQFF
TRBV4-2	NA	NA	TRBJ2-5	TGTGCCAGCAGCCCCAGCCCCAGTGGAGAGACCCAGTACTTC	CASSPSPSGETQYF
TRBV7-7	NA	NA	TRBJ2-7	TGTGCCAGCAGCCCTAGGATGGGTTCCTACGAGCAGTACTTC	CASSPRMGSYEQYF
TRBV2	TRBD2	NA	TRBJ2-7	TGTGCCAGCAGTGAGGGACTAGCGGAACTCCTTTCCGAGCAGTACTTC	CASSEGLAELLSEQYF
TRBV12-5	NA	NA	TRBJ2-1	TGTGCTAGTGGTTTGGCCCTTTACAATGAGCAGTTCTTC	CASGLALYNEQFF
TRBV5-1	NA	once	TRBJ2-7	TGCGCCAGCAGCTATGGGGACTCGTCCTACGAGCAGTACTTC	CASSYGDSSYEQYF